What follows are 21 T cell receptor beta chains derived from one specimen sequenced in a study of identifying expanded T cells in peripheral blood (dated by TCRdb to the late 2010s). The library was produced with the immunoSEQ multiplex PCR assay. The table was pulled from immuneACCESS by TCRdb, which kept in-frame rearrangements only. Such tables lose some clones; where checked, under half of the loss comes from unresolved V genes, and the rest has no known cause. Counted in this sample were some 120,000 clones; 84% of them appeared once. 2.5% to 3.5% of the sample lies in the top ten. Material for sequencing was blood. The origin of the receptors is a person aged 18-70 years in good health.

The chain employs TRBV4-1 and TRBJ2-3; D is perhaps TRBD1 (5 bases). Looked up from germline, CDR1 is MGHRA and CDR2 is YSYEKL. The length of the CDR3 is 17 residues. V was shortened by 2 bases and J by 0 bases, with 15 bases between the two germline ends. Written as DNA, the CDR3 is TGCGCCAGCAGCCAACCTAGGGGCCTCCTAAGCACAGATACGCAGTATTTT. It translates to CASSQPRGLLSTDTQYF.

V and J are TRBV2 and TRBJ2-5, with D unclear. This CDR3 is 13 amino acids long. Germline-derived CDR1 and CDR2 are SNHLY and FYNNEI. The ends were cut back, 6 bases at V and 2 bases at J, with 10 bases in the middle. The CDR3 is CASRPTAQETQYF. Written as DNA, the CDR3 is TGTGCCAGCAGACCTACAGCACAAGAGACCCAGTACTTC. The variable domain in full, with the rest retrieved from reference TRBV2 and TRBJ2-5, is EPEVTQTPSHQVTQMGQEVILRCVPISNHLYFYWYRQILGQKVEFLVSFYNNEISEKSEIFDDQFSVERPDGSNFTLKIRSTKLEDSAMYFCASRPTAQETQYFGPGTRLLVL.

The V and J genes are TRBV27 and TRBJ1-2; TRBD1 aligns across 8 bases. CDR1 MNHEY and CDR2 SMNVEV come from the germline V gene (reference sequence). The CDR3 is made up of 14 amino acids. V shed 4 bases, J shed 7 bases, and the junction held 8 bases outside the gene matches. Here the CDR3 reads CASSSSQGAGGYTF. Here the CDR3 DNA reads TGTGCCAGCAGTTCATCTCAGGGGGCCGGTGGCTACACCTTC.

The chain employs TRBV19 and TRBJ2-7; D not certain. Per germline, CDR1 LNHDA and CDR2 SQIVND (reference sequence). This CDR3 is built from 12 residues. The V end lost 6 bases, the J end lost 0 bases, and 6 bases lay between the germline ends. The CDR3 is CASRGSSYEQYF. The CDR3 nucleotides read TGTGCCAGTAGGGGCAGCTCCTACGAGCAGTACTTC.

This sequence joins TRBV6-1 and TRBJ2-1; D unresolved. Germline V gives CDR1 MNHNS, CDR2 SASEGT. Trimming pared 6 bases from V and 8 bases from J, leaving 8 bases between. The CDR3 sequence is 11 residues long. CDR3 sequence (DNA): TGTGCCAGCAGGGGTCAGGATGAGCAGTTCTTC. Translation gives CASRGQDEQFF.

In this sample, this clone turned up a few times. J is TRBJ1-6 and V is TRBV2; no firm D call. The CDR3 runs 16 residues. V gave up 3 bases and J gave up 3 bases, with 12 bases separating them. The germline V gene has CDR1 SNHLY and CDR2 FYNNEI. CDR3 amino acids: CASSDLGAYYNSPLHF. CDR3 in DNA: TGTGCCAGCAGTGACCTGGGAGCCTACTATAATTCACCCCTCCACTTT.

The chain carries TRBV19 and TRBJ1-3, with 12 bases identical to TRBD1. The CDR3 contains 15 residues. The junction had 6 bases not matched to a gene; V was cut back by 3 bases and J by 9 bases. Germline lookup yields CDR1 LNHDA and CDR2 SQIVND (reference sequence). CDR3 residues: CASSMGQGAFFTIYF. CDR3 nucleotide sequence: TGTGCCAGTAGTATGGGACAGGGGGCATTTTTCACCATATATTTT.

A few counts support this clone. The chain employs TRBV6-5 and TRBJ1-5, with a possible D match to TRBD1 (5 bases). Trimming removed 5 bases from V and 4 bases from J, with 9 bases in between. Germline CDR1 reads MNHEY; CDR2 reads SVGAGI. This CDR3 comprises 13 residues. The CDR3 sequence is CASSRGPNQPQHF. The DNA of the CDR3 is TGTGCCAGCAGTCGGGGCCCAAATCAGCCCCAGCATTTT.

The V gene is TRBV18, the J gene TRBJ1-2; 8 bases map to TRBD1. J gave up 7 bases and V 5 bases, and 9 bases lay outside the gene matches. Germline V lookup: CDR1 KGHSH, CDR2 LQKENI. The CDR3 is 14 amino acids. The CDR3 is CASSAGQGPFGYTF. CDR3 nucleotide sequence: TGTGCCAGCTCAGCAGGACAGGGTCCGTTTGGCTACACCTTC. The whole variable domain, filled in from reference TRBV18 and TRBJ1-2, reads NAGVMQNPRHLVRRRGQEARLRCSPMKGHSHVYWYRQLPEEGLKFMVYLQKENIIDESGMPKERFSAEFPKEGPSILRIQQVVRGDSAAYFCASSAGQGPFGYTFGSGTRLTVV.

This clone was observed a handful of times. The chain links TRBV7-3 to TRBJ1-2; 7 bases match TRBD1. Trimming at V came to 5 bases and at J to 11 bases, leaving 8 bases not matched to a gene. This CDR3 is built from 12 residues. Germline CDR1 and CDR2: SGHTA and FQGTGA. The CDR3 DNA sequence: TGTGCCAGCAGCCCGGGGGACAGCGATTACACCTTC. Residues: CASSPGDSDYTF.

This chain links TRBV7-2 with TRBJ2-7; D gene uncertain. Germline V gene sequence: CDR1 SGHTA, CDR2 FQGNSA. The CDR3 consists of 12 residues. Trimming removed 4 bases from V and 2 bases from J, with 6 bases in between. CDR3 region: CASSSTPYEQYF. The CDR3 region has the DNA TGTGCCAGCAGCTCTACACCCTACGAGCAGTACTTC.

V gene TRBV7-8 combines with J gene TRBJ1-1; 7 nucleotides align to TRBD1. J was trimmed by 11 bases and V by 5 bases; bases with no gene match: 14. The V gene's germline CDR1 is SGHVS and CDR2 FQNEAQ. The CDR3 covers 14 residues. CDR3 DNA sequence: TGTGCCAGCAGCAGATGGACAGGCGTACAATTGGCTTTCTTT. Its protein product is CASSRWTGVQLAFF. The variable domain in full, completed from reference TRBV7-8 and TRBJ1-1, reads GAGVSQSPRYKVAKRGQDVALRCDPISGHVSLFWYQQALGQGPEFLTYFQNEAQLDKSGLPSDRFFAERPEGSVSTLKIQRTQQEDSAVYLCASSRWTGVQLAFFGQGTRLTVV.

The rearrangement links TRBV7-6 to TRBJ1-1; 8 bases match TRBD1. The germline V gene has CDR1 SGHVS and CDR2 FNYEAQ. Losses at the gene ends were 2 bases for V and 3 bases for J; bases not matched to a gene: 14. This CDR3 has 18 residues. The CDR3 here is CASSLSQEVRGRYTEAFF. CDR3 DNA sequence: TGTGCCAGCAGCTTAAGTCAGGAGGTCAGGGGGCGGTACACTGAAGCTTTCTTT.

V and J are TRBV6-1 and TRBJ2-1; 9 positions match TRBD1. The CDR3 sequence is 14 residues long. Germline V gene lookup returns CDR1 MNHNS and CDR2 SASEGT. Losses at the gene ends were 5 bases for V and 3 bases for J; bases not matched to a gene: 2. In nucleotides, the CDR3 is TGTGCCAGCAGTCGGGACAGGGTCTACAATGAGCAGTTCTTC. Translating it yields CASSRDRVYNEQFF.

The V and J genes are TRBV19 and TRBJ1-3; TRBD1 might be the D (5 bases). Trimming removed 4 bases from V and 0 bases from J, with 7 bases in between. The CDR3 loop spans 14 amino acids. CDR1 and CDR2 (germline): LNHDA, SQIVND (reference sequence). The CDR3 loop reads CASSTDSSGNTIYF. CDR3 DNA: TGTGCCAGTAGTACCGACAGCTCTGGAAACACCATATATTTT.

The V gene is TRBV15, the J gene TRBJ2-3, with D possibly being TRBD1 or TRBD2 (5 bases each). From germline, CDR1 is LNHNV and CDR2 YYDKDF (reference sequence). CDR3 length: 15 residues. V lost 4 bases, J lost 1 base, and 12 bases lay in between. In DNA form, the CDR3 reads TGTGCCACCAGCACAGGGACCACTGGCACAGATACGCAGTATTTT. Encoded protein: CATSTGTTGTDTQYF.

The chain uses TRBV20-1 and TRBJ2-7; no definite D call. V was pared by 6 bases and J by 4 bases, with 10 bases between. The CDR3 spans 11 residues. The germline gives CDR1 DFQATT, CDR2 SNEGSKA (reference sequence). The CDR3 is CSAIRRYEQYF. DNA of the CDR3: TGCAGTGCCATAAGGCGGTACGAGCAGTACTTC.

This clone appeared a few times. This chain joins TRBV11-2 and TRBJ2-1; D not certain. The V end lost 1 base, the J end lost 3 bases, and 10 bases lay between the germline ends. Germline V gene lookup returns CDR1 SGHAT and CDR2 FQNNGV. This CDR3 has 15 amino acids. CDR3 sequence: CASSLAAGFYNEQFF. The CDR3 DNA reads TGTGCCAGCAGCTTAGCGGCCGGGTTCTACAATGAGCAGTTCTTC.

A few counts support this clone. This CDR3 is CASSARDRVGMNTEAFF. CDR3 sequence (DNA): TGTGCCAGCAGCGCCCGGGACAGGGTGGGGATGAACACTGAAGCTTTCTTT. The chain recombines TRBV9 with TRBJ1-1, with 9 nucleotides matching TRBD1. This CDR3 is built from 17 residues. The J segment lost 0 bases and the V segment lost 3 bases, leaving 9 bases of the junction unmatched. Germline values: CDR1 SGDLS, CDR2 YYNGEE.

This chain links TRBV28 with TRBJ2-7; 9 positions agree with TRBD1. The V segment lost 5 bases and the J segment 5 bases; nucleotides outside the gene matches: 13. Germline-derived CDR1 and CDR2 are MDHEN and SYDVKM. This CDR3 is 16 amino acids long. This chain's CDR3 is CASSATGTGSVHEQYF. Here the CDR3 DNA reads TGTGCCAGCAGTGCAACCGGGACAGGGAGCGTTCACGAGCAGTACTTC.

About this clone: The sample contains more than one DNA sequence encoding this CDR3. The rearrangement links TRBV6-5 to TRBJ1-5, with a possible D match to TRBD1 (5 bases). Germline CDR1 MNHEY, CDR2 SVGAGI. The CDR3 has 13 amino acids. The V end was cut by 5 bases, the J end by 2 bases, with 7 bases between. The CDR3 DNA reads TGTGCCAGCAGTCTACAGGGCAATCAGCCCCAGCATTTT. Translating gives CASSLQGNQPQHF.